Presented here are 22 T cell receptor beta chains from one specimen sequenced in a study of shared clonotypes between healthy human individuals. Some clones are missing from TCRdb's copy, which holds only in-frame ones; the method was immunoSEQ multiplex PCR. Here the sample spans about 1.9 million clones, 85% to 95% being singletons. As defined, naive CD8 cells were CD45RO-negative and positively selected for CCR7, with terminally differentiated effector memory CD45RA+ cells excluded. The material sequenced was naive CD8+ T cells from PBMCs. Receptors originate from a young man in good health. Some clones in this sample may be carry-over from other donors' samples.

The V and J genes are TRBV29-1 and TRBJ2-1, with TRBD2 identical over 9 bases. After removal of 6 bases from V and 2 bases from J, the junction contained 14 bases not matched to a gene. Germline V CDR1 and CDR2: SQVTM, ANQGSEA. CDR3 size: 17 residues. CDR3 loop: CSVAGQTSSGAYNEQFF. The CDR3 DNA reads as TGCAGCGTGGCAGGGCAGACTTCTAGCGGGGCCTACAATGAGCAGTTCTTC.

This chain connects TRBV5-4 to TRBJ2-7; D might be TRBD1 or TRBD2, each matching 5 bases. Trimming removed 2 bases at V and 3 bases at J, with 15 bases between. Germline assignment: CDR1 SGHNT and CDR2 YYREEE (reference sequence). There are 15 residues in the CDR3. The CDR3 DNA reads as TGTGCCAGCAGCTTCATAAATGGGGGTCGCTACGAGCAGTACTTC. Protein product: CASSFINGGRYEQYF.

V usage is TRBV2 and J usage is TRBJ2-3; D unclear. The CDR3 contains 13 residues. V was clipped by 8 bases and J by 0 bases, with 9 bases between them. The germline gives CDR1 SNHLY, CDR2 FYNNEI. The CDR3 region has the DNA TGTGCCAGCCCCTGGACGAGCACAGATACGCAGTATTTT. Amino acid sequence: CASPWTSTDTQYF. The full variable domain, its missing parts supplied by reference TRBV2 and TRBJ2-3, is EPEVTQTPSHQVTQMGQEVILRCVPISNHLYFYWYRQILGQKVEFLVSFYNNEISEKSEIFDDQFSVERPDGSNFTLKIRSTKLEDSAMYFCASPWTSTDTQYFGPGTRLTVL.

The CDR3 sequence is CASSQKGAVRVITDTQYF. The DNA of the CDR3 is TGCGCCAGCAGCCAGAAAGGGGCGGTCAGGGTAATCACAGATACGCAGTATTTT. This rearrangement joins TRBV4-1 to TRBJ2-3; maybe TRBD1 (5 bases). The CDR3 spans 18 residues. V lost 3 bases and J 2 bases, leaving 21 bases between the germline ends. Germline CDR1 and CDR2: MGHRA and YSYEKL.

Only one count was recorded for this clone. The chain couples TRBV7-8 to TRBJ1-2; 9 bases agree with TRBD1. The junction had 7 bases not matched to a gene; V was cut back by 4 bases and J by 1 base. CDR3 length: 16 amino acids. In germline, CDR1 is SGHVS, CDR2 FQNEAQ. The CDR3 loop reads CASSSGQGLNNYGYTF. The CDR3 DNA sequence: TGTGCCAGCAGCTCAGGACAGGGGCTAAATAACTATGGCTACACCTTC.

This CDR3 reads CASSLAAGANVLTF. CDR3 sequence (DNA): TGCGCCAGCAGCTTGGCCGCTGGGGCCAACGTCCTGACTTTC. The chain recombines TRBV5-1 with TRBJ2-6; D gene uncertain. The CDR3 length is 14 residues. Trimming pared 0 bases from V and 2 bases from J, leaving 3 bases between. Per the germline V gene, CDR1 is SGHRS and CDR2 is YFSETQ.

This sequence joins TRBV6-5 and TRBJ2-7, with TRBD2 matching 9 bases. V shed 0 bases, J shed 2 bases, and the junction held 5 bases outside the gene matches. The CDR3 spans 16 residues. Germline lookup yields CDR1 MNHEY and CDR2 SVGAGI. The CDR3 loop reads CASSYSRTSATYEQYF. CDR3 bases: TGTGCCAGCAGTTACTCGAGGACTAGCGCGACCTACGAGCAGTACTTC.

This clone was seen once. The chain has TRBV28 and TRBJ2-1; unclear D gene. This CDR3 is built from 14 residues. Germline CDR1 reads MDHEN; CDR2 reads SYDVKM. Trimming took 2 bases from V and 8 from J, leaving 13 bases between them. The CDR3 nucleotides are TGTGCCAGCAGTTTAAGCTTTTTGCGGCATGAGCAGTTCTTC. Translation gives CASSLSFLRHEQFF.

The genes are TRBV27 and TRBJ1-1; D may be TRBD1 (5 bases). Germline values: CDR1 MNHEY, CDR2 SMNVEV (reference sequence). The CDR3 spans 15 residues. The V end was cut by 3 bases, the J end by 2 bases, with 13 bases between. CDR3 nucleotide sequence: TGTGCCAGCAGTTTGATCGGGACGGCTAACACTGAAGCTTTCTTT. It yields the protein CASSLIGTANTEAFF.

The V gene is TRBV9, the J gene TRBJ1-2; TRBD1 aligns across 10 bases. CDR3 size: 13 residues. The junction had 4 bases not matched to a gene; V was cut back by 7 bases and J by 4 bases. Germline CDR1 SGDLS, CDR2 YYNGEE. The CDR3: CASVRQGAYGYTF. In DNA, the CDR3 is TGTGCCAGCGTAAGACAGGGGGCCTATGGCTACACCTTC.

The chain links TRBV7-9 to TRBJ2-2; D perhaps matches TRBD2 (6 bases). The CDR3 runs to 14 residues. The V end lost 4 bases, the J end lost 6 bases, and 12 bases lay between the germline ends. The germline CDR1 and CDR2 sequences are SEHNR and FQNEAQ (reference sequence). The CDR3 protein is CASSSFSGPGELFF. The CDR3 coding sequence is TGTGCCAGCAGCTCCTTTAGCGGACCCGGGGAGCTGTTTTTT. The full variable domain, in which reference TRBV7-9 and TRBJ2-2 provide the parts outside the CDR3, is DTGVSQNPRHKITKRGQNVTFRCDPISEHNRLYWYRQTLGQGPEFLTYFQNEAQLEKSRLLSDRFSAERPKGSFSTLEIQRTEQGDSAMYLCASSSFSGPGELFFGEGSRLTVL.

This clone came up once. The rearrangement links TRBV2 to TRBJ1-5; D unresolved. The CDR3 is made up of 20 amino acids. V dropped 4 bases and J dropped 0 bases, with 25 bases sitting between them. Germline V CDR1 and CDR2: SNHLY, FYNNEI. The CDR3, as DNA: TGTGCCAGCAGTGGAGTGGGCCAGCGGATAGGAAAACTTAGCAATCAGCCCCAGCATTTT. This gives the protein CASSGVGQRIGKLSNQPQHF. The full variable domain, completed using reference TRBV2 and TRBJ1-5, is EPEVTQTPSHQVTQMGQEVILRCVPISNHLYFYWYRQILGQKVEFLVSFYNNEISEKSEIFDDQFSVERPDGSNFTLKIRSTKLEDSAMYFCASSGVGQRIGKLSNQPQHFGDGTRLSIL.

The chain couples TRBV7-8 to TRBJ1-1; a possible D gene is TRBD1 (5 bases). V was pared by 5 bases and J by 5 bases, with 15 bases between. Germline V gene lookup returns CDR1 SGHVS and CDR2 FQNEAQ. CDR3 length equals 14 residues. The CDR3: CASSPGRGGTEAFF. DNA of the CDR3: TGTGCCAGCAGCCCCGGCCGGGGGGGTACTGAAGCTTTCTTT.

V gene TRBV27 combines with J gene TRBJ2-3, with D possibly matching TRBD1 (6 bases). The CDR3 is 19 residues long. Germline-derived CDR1 and CDR2 are MNHEY and SMNVEV (reference sequence). Trimming took 6 bases from V and 2 from J, leaving 27 bases between them. The CDR3 bases are TGTGCCAGCAGCCGACGGACAGCTGGCGTCACACCAATCACAGATACGCAGTATTTT. It specifies CASSRRTAGVTPITDTQYF.

The chain joins TRBV30 to TRBJ1-3; the D is unclear. Per germline, CDR1 GTSNPN and CDR2 SVGIG (reference sequence). This CDR3 spans 16 amino acids. Trimming took 0 bases from V and 0 from J, leaving 12 bases between them. CDR3 amino acids: CAWSVLGSPSGNTIYF. CDR3 nucleotide sequence: TGTGCCTGGAGTGTCTTAGGGAGTCCCTCTGGAAACACCATATATTTT.

A word on this clone: Within the sample, other DNA sequences also encode this same CDR3. CDR3 coding DNA: TGTGCCAGCAGCGTAGATTACCGATCCTACGAGCAGTACTTC. Protein: CASSVDYRSYEQYF. This chain joins TRBV9 and TRBJ2-7; D gene unclear. The CDR3 contains 14 residues. Trimming removed 0 bases at V and 1 base at J, with 8 bases between. CDR1 SGDLS and CDR2 YYNGEE come from the germline V gene. The complete variable domain, with remaining parts taken from reference TRBV9 and TRBJ2-7, reads DSGVTQTPKHLITATGQRVTLRCSPRSGDLSVYWYQQSLDQGLQFLIQYYNGEERAKGNILERFSAQQFPDLHSELNLSSLELGDSALYFCASSVDYRSYEQYFGPGTRLTVT.

This clone was counted a single time. This chain joins TRBV4-1 and TRBJ2-7, with TRBD2 matching 7 bases. V was clipped by 6 bases and J by 0 bases; unmatched bases: 8. The CDR3 runs 15 residues. In germline, CDR1 is MGHRA, CDR2 YSYEKL. In DNA form, the CDR3 reads TGCGCCAGCAGTCCGCTGGGCGGGGGCTCCTACGAGCAGTACTTC. It encodes CASSPLGGGSYEQYF.

Only one count was recorded for this clone. This sample includes further DNA sequences coding for the same CDR3. The chain carries TRBV9 and TRBJ1-1; TRBD1 matches at 7 bases. Germline CDR1 reads SGDLS; CDR2 reads YYNGEE. The CDR3 runs to 15 residues. V lost 0 bases, J lost 3 bases, and 5 bases stayed unmatched. The CDR3 nucleotides read TGTGCCAGCAGCGTAGCGAGGGGGCGCGACACTGAAGCTTTCTTT. Amino acids: CASSVARGRDTEAFF.

The rearrangement links TRBV4-1 to TRBJ1-2, with D uncertain. Trimming pared 0 bases from V and 4 bases from J, leaving 9 bases between. Germline V gene lookup returns CDR1 MGHRA and CDR2 YSYEKL. The CDR3 totals 14 residues. The CDR3 sequence: CASSQDLTLYGYTF. DNA for the CDR3: TGCGCCAGCAGCCAAGATCTGACTCTCTATGGCTACACCTTC.

CDR3 DNA sequence: TGTGCCAGCAGTGGGGGACTAGCGGGAGAGCAGTTCTTC. This encodes CASSGGLAGEQFF. The chain is built from TRBV25-1 and TRBJ2-1, with 13 nucleotides matching TRBD2. The V gene end was trimmed by 4 bases and the J gene end by 10 bases; junction bases not matched to a gene: 1. This CDR3 spans 13 amino acids. Germline V gene sequence: CDR1 MGHDK, CDR2 SYGVNS.

The sample holds one count of this clone. The chain couples TRBV6-4 to TRBJ2-3; 8 bases align to TRBD2. V trimming: 3 bases; J trimming: 5 bases; junction bases outside the gene matches: 7. CDR3 length equals 15 residues. Germline V gene sequence: CDR1 MRHNA, CDR2 SNTAGT. This chain's CDR3 is CASSENGRALDTQYF. CDR3 DNA sequence: TGTGCCAGCAGTGAGAACGGGAGGGCCTTAGATACGCAGTATTTT.

This sequence joins TRBV5-1 and TRBJ2-1; 11 bases match TRBD2. J lost 6 bases, V lost 4 bases, and 6 bases had no gene match. The CDR3 has 15 amino acids. The germline CDR1 and CDR2 sequences are SGHRS and YFSETQ. The CDR3 protein is CASSELAGELNEQFF. DNA for the CDR3: TGCGCCAGCAGCGAACTAGCGGGAGAGCTCAATGAGCAGTTCTTC. Together with reference TRBV5-1 and TRBJ2-1, the CDR3 gives the full variable domain: KAGVTQTPRYLIKTRGQQVTLSCSPISGHRSVSWYQQTPGQGLQFLFEYFSETQRNKGNFPGRFSGRQFSNSRSEMNVSTLELGDSALYLCASSELAGELNEQFFGPGTRLTVL.